The 32 T cell receptor beta chains below all came from one sample that was sequenced in a study of CD8 T cells in ankylosing spondylitis. One entry per CDR3 protein, called by TCRdb with MiXCR from the 5' RACE reads. The data contain about 260,000 distinct CDR3 sequences, 20% of them seen just once; the ten biggest clones take up roughly 8%. Sequences were obtained from blood, either unsorted or a sorted T cell fraction (not recorded which). These receptors all come from a male donor with ankylosing spondylitis or in good health (not recorded which).

This clonotype was detected a few times. The rearrangement links TRBV7-3 to TRBJ2-2; 8 bases are shared with TRBD2. The CDR3 covers 18 residues. With 1 base clipped from V and 7 bases from J, the junction kept 14 bases outside the gene matches. The germline CDR1 and CDR2 sequences are SGHTA and FQGTGA. The CDR3 DNA reads TGTGCCAGCAGCTTAATTCCCAGCGGGAGTGTGAGCAGCGGGGAGCTGTTTTTT. Translated: CASSLIPSGSVSSGELFF. Together with reference TRBV7-3 and TRBJ2-2, the CDR3 gives the full variable domain: GAGVSQTPSNKVTEKGKYVELRCDPISGHTALYWYRQSLGQGPEFLIYFQGTGAADDSGLPNDRFFAVRPEGSVSTLKIQRTERGDSAVYLCASSLIPSGSVSSGELFFGEGSRLTVL.

CDR3 DNA sequence: TGTGCCAGCAGCTTAACGGTCATACACACAGATACGCAGTATTTT. Protein product: CASSLTVIHTDTQYF. V is TRBV7-3 and J is TRBJ2-3; no definite D call. There are 15 residues in the CDR3. Germline loops: CDR1 SGHTA, CDR2 FQGTGA. The V end lost 0 bases, the J end lost 2 bases, and 9 bases lay between the germline ends. Full variable domain (missing parts from reference TRBV7-3 and TRBJ2-3): GAGVSQTPSNKVTEKGKYVELRCDPISGHTALYWYRQSLGQGPEFLIYFQGTGAADDSGLPNDRFFAVRPEGSVSTLKIQRTERGDSAVYLCASSLTVIHTDTQYFGPGTRLTVL.

The chain employs TRBV28 and TRBJ2-2; possibly TRBD2 for D (6 bases). V was shortened by 10 bases and J by 5 bases, with 11 bases between the two germline ends. Germline CDR1 MDHEN, CDR2 SYDVKM. The length of the CDR3 is 12 residues. CDR3: CATRRGTGELFF. The CDR3 DNA follows: TGTGCCACCCGGCGGGGAACCGGGGAGCTGTTTTTT.

The J gene is TRBJ2-1, the V gene TRBV5-1; TRBD2 aligns across 15 bases. The CDR3 contains 17 residues. CDR1 is SGHRS and CDR2 is YFSETQ in the germline V gene. With V trimmed by 4 bases and J by 4 bases, 6 bases remained unmatched. For the CDR3, the DNA is TGCGCCAGCAGCCCGGGACTAGCGGGAGGCCTTTACAATGAGCAGTTCTTC. This sequence encodes CASSPGLAGGLYNEQFF.

The rearrangement links TRBV19 to TRBJ2-2; TRBD2 might be the D (5 bases). CDR1 and CDR2 (germline): LNHDA, SQIVND (reference sequence). The V gene lost 6 bases and the J gene lost 1 base, with 12 bases spanning the gap. The CDR3 extends over 15 amino acids. The CDR3 here is CASSYSDLNTGELFF. The CDR3 nucleotides read TGTGCCAGTAGCTATAGCGACCTGAACACCGGGGAGCTGTTTTTT.

This clonotype was seen a few times. The rearrangement joins TRBV20-1 to TRBJ1-2; 9 bases map to TRBD1. This CDR3 contains 13 residues. Germline assignment: CDR1 DFQATT and CDR2 SNEGSKA (reference sequence). The V and J ends lost 6 bases and 7 bases, in that order; junction bases with no gene match: 9. The CDR3 sequence is CSALPQGAGGYTF. The CDR3 DNA reads TGCAGTGCACTTCCACAGGGGGCTGGTGGCTACACCTTC.

This clonotype was counted between two and nine times. The V gene is TRBV20-1, the J gene TRBJ1-4; 7 bases fit TRBD1. The CDR3 is made up of 17 amino acids. V lost 0 bases, J lost 5 bases, and 12 bases stayed unmatched. Germline loops: CDR1 DFQATT, CDR2 SNEGSKA (reference sequence). DNA of the CDR3: TGCAGTGCTAGAGATCTTACCTTACCGGGACAGAATGAAAAACTGTTTTTT. Translating it yields CSARDLTLPGQNEKLFF.

This chain connects TRBV5-1 to TRBJ2-1; D remains ambiguous. The length of the CDR3 is 16 residues. Trimming removed 0 bases from V and 0 bases from J, with 10 bases in between. Germline-derived CDR1 and CDR2 are SGHRS and YFSETQ. This chain's CDR3 is CASSLAGSSSYNEQFF. CDR3 DNA sequence: TGCGCCAGCAGCTTGGCCGGCTCGAGCTCCTACAATGAGCAGTTCTTC.

This clonotype was detected a few times. The chain couples TRBV7-2 to TRBJ1-6; 7 bases are a match to TRBD1. CDR1 SGHTA and CDR2 FQGNSA come from the germline V gene. This CDR3 has 16 amino acids. With 5 bases clipped from V and 5 bases from J, the junction kept 9 bases outside the gene matches. For the CDR3, the DNA is TGTGCCAGCAGCCTTCGACAGGGATCGGATAATTCACCCCTCCACTTT. It specifies CASSLRQGSDNSPLHF.

This clonotype was counted a few times. The chain employs TRBV18 and TRBJ1-1; no firm D call. The ends were cut back, 2 bases at V and 1 base at J, with 8 bases in the middle. The V gene's germline CDR1 is KGHSH and CDR2 LQKENI. The CDR3 is 14 residues long. CDR3 amino acids: CASSPEVGNTEAFF. CDR3 coding DNA: TGTGCCAGCTCACCAGAAGTAGGGAACACTGAAGCTTTCTTT.

There are a few counts of this clonotype. J is TRBJ1-4 and V is TRBV20-1; TRBD1 is a possible D gene (6 bases). In germline, CDR1 is DFQATT, CDR2 SNEGSKA (reference sequence). This CDR3 spans 14 amino acids. V shed 3 bases and J shed 7 bases, with 15 bases lying between them. CDR3 sequence: CSASLLQGLEKLFF. DNA of the CDR3: TGCAGTGCTAGCCTGTTACAGGGCCTTGAAAAACTGTTTTTT.

This clonotype appeared a few times. The chain combines TRBV30 with TRBJ1-1; TRBD1 might be the D (6 bases). Germline V lookup: CDR1 GTSNPN, CDR2 SVGIG (reference sequence). The CDR3 loop spans 15 amino acids. V was trimmed by 0 bases and J by 0 bases, leaving 11 bases between them. CDR3 in DNA: TGTGCCTGGAGTGTGGCGGGGGCGGTGAACACTGAAGCTTTCTTT. This gives the protein CAWSVAGAVNTEAFF.

This clonotype was observed a handful of times. The gene calls are TRBV10-3 and TRBJ1-4; 8 nucleotides line up with TRBD1. Germline assignment: CDR1 ENHRY and CDR2 SYGVKD. V lost 2 bases to trimming and J lost 8 bases; unmatched junction nucleotides: 7. The length of the CDR3 is 15 residues. This CDR3 is CAISESGQGGEKLFF. Written as DNA, the CDR3 is TGTGCCATCAGTGAGAGTGGACAGGGCGGGGAAAAACTGTTTTTT.

This clonotype has more than one count but fewer than ten. The genes are TRBV13 and TRBJ2-2; possibly TRBD1 for D (6 bases). The V gene lost 5 bases and the J gene lost 0 bases, with 13 bases spanning the gap. The CDR3 spans 16 residues. Germline V gives CDR1 PRHDT, CDR2 FYEKMQ (reference sequence). The CDR3 loop reads CASSARTVANTGELFF. DNA for the CDR3: TGTGCCAGCAGCGCACGGACAGTTGCGAACACCGGGGAGCTGTTTTTT.

This clonotype has just a few counts. The chain couples TRBV9 to TRBJ2-3; possible D gene TRBD2, 6 bases. V lost 1 base and J 1 base, leaving 13 bases between the germline ends. There are 16 residues in the CDR3. Germline V gives CDR1 SGDLS, CDR2 YYNGEE. This CDR3 is CASSVYGGKGTDTQYF. The CDR3 nucleotides are TGTGCCAGCAGCGTATACGGGGGAAAAGGCACAGATACGCAGTATTTT.

The table lists this clonotype with many counts. V is TRBV29-1 and J is TRBJ1-4, with 7 bases matching TRBD1. Germline V CDR1 and CDR2: SQVTM, ANQGSEA. After removal of 6 bases from V and 0 bases from J, the junction contained 4 bases not matched to a gene. This CDR3 comprises 14 residues. CDR3 bases: TGCAGCGTCCAGGGGGTGTCAACTAATGAAAAACTGTTTTTT. It specifies CSVQGVSTNEKLFF.

The J gene is TRBJ2-3, the V gene TRBV10-3; TRBD2 is a possible D gene (5 bases). The germline CDR1 and CDR2 sequences are ENHRY and SYGVKD. The ends were cut back, 2 bases at V and 2 bases at J, with 14 bases in the middle. The CDR3 runs 16 residues. CDR3 in amino acids: CAISENPGLATDTQYF. The DNA for the CDR3 is TGTGCCATCAGTGAGAATCCGGGGTTGGCCACAGATACGCAGTATTTT.

J is TRBJ2-3 and V is TRBV5-1; D unresolved. The germline V and J ends were trimmed by 0 bases and 6 bases, with 11 bases remaining between them. Germline V gives CDR1 SGHRS, CDR2 YFSETQ. This CDR3 region has 14 residues. The CDR3 DNA reads TGCGCCAGCAGCTTGGCGGGCCCTCGGGATACGCAGTATTTT. Translation gives CASSLAGPRDTQYF. Full variable domain (outside the CDR3, taken from reference TRBV5-1 and TRBJ2-3): KAGVTQTPRYLIKTRGQQVTLSCSPISGHRSVSWYQQTPGQGLQFLFEYFSETQRNKGNFPGRFSGRQFSNSRSEMNVSTLELGDSALYLCASSLAGPRDTQYFGPGTRLTVL.

This clonotype was seen at least ten times. The chain recombines TRBV6-5 with TRBJ1-2; D ambiguous. Germline assignment: CDR1 MNHEY and CDR2 SVGAGI. The length of the CDR3 is 14 residues. The V gene lost 3 bases and the J gene lost 6 bases, with 14 bases spanning the gap. The DNA of the CDR3 is TGTGCCAGCAGTTATTGGCCCCCCAAGCATGGCTACACCTTC. Protein: CASSYWPPKHGYTF.

The genes are TRBV7-3 and TRBJ2-1, with D unclear. There are 15 residues in the CDR3. CDR1 is SGHTA, CDR2 FQGTGA, per germline. Between the trimmed V and J ends, which lost 6 bases and 2 bases, there was a span of 14 bases. CDR3 bases: TGTGCCAGCAGTCCAAGGGCGGTACCCTACAATGAGCAGTTCTTC. This sequence encodes CASSPRAVPYNEQFF.

This chain uses TRBV10-1 with TRBJ2-3, with 11 bases fitting TRBD2. With 6 bases clipped from V and 6 bases from J, the junction kept 8 bases outside the gene matches. This CDR3 spans 15 amino acids. Germline CDR1 and CDR2: WNHNN and SYGVQD (reference sequence). In DNA, the CDR3 is TGCGCCAGCAGCGCGGGACTAGCGGACCAGGATACGCAGTATTTT. Encoded protein: CASSAGLADQDTQYF.

The chain has TRBV5-5 and TRBJ2-1, with D unclear. V was trimmed by 4 bases and J by 6 bases, leaving 8 bases between them. CDR3 length: 12 residues. CDR1 is SGHKS, CDR2 YYEKEE, per germline (reference sequence). The DNA for the CDR3 is TGTGCCAGCAGCCGGTATAGCAATGAGCAGTTCTTC. It codes for CASSRYSNEQFF.

This clonotype was observed at least ten times. The V call is TRBV9, the J call TRBJ1-2; D is possibly TRBD1 (6 bases). The germline V and J ends were trimmed by 6 bases and 2 bases, with 11 bases remaining between them. CDR3 length equals 13 residues. Germline V lookup: CDR1 SGDLS, CDR2 YYNGEE. The CDR3 protein is CASTATGNYGYTF. The CDR3 DNA is TGTGCCAGCACCGCAACAGGGAACTATGGCTACACCTTC.

The gene calls are TRBV5-1 and TRBJ2-1; D possibly matches TRBD1 or TRBD2 (5 bases each). V was cut by 2 bases and J by 4 bases, with 19 bases left in between. The CDR3 totals 17 residues. Germline V gives CDR1 SGHRS, CDR2 YFSETQ. CDR3 nucleotide sequence: TGCGCCAGCAGCTTCGACCTCGGGGCCCGAACTTACAATGAGCAGTTCTTC. Encoded protein: CASSFDLGARTYNEQFF.

There are a few counts of this clonotype. The V gene is TRBV6-6, the J gene TRBJ2-2, with 7 bases fitting TRBD1. V lost 5 bases and J lost 6; bases outside the gene matches: 9. Germline CDR1 reads MNHNY; CDR2 reads SVGAGI (reference sequence). The length of the CDR3 is 15 residues. CDR3 in DNA: TGTGCCAGCAGTCCCCCCGGACAGGTCTCCGGGGAGCTGTTTTTT. Translation gives CASSPPGQVSGELFF.

This clonotype occurred a few times. The V gene is TRBV6-6, the J gene TRBJ2-7; a weak D match, TRBD2 (6 bases). CDR3 length: 12 residues. Germline V lookup: CDR1 MNHNY, CDR2 SVGAGI (reference sequence). V lost 5 bases and J lost 8, with 13 bases in between. The CDR3 spells CASSRGLTKQYV. CDR3 sequence (DNA): TGTGCCAGCAGTCGCGGACTAACCAAGCAGTACGTC.

This clonotype was counted a few times. The chain couples TRBV27 to TRBJ1-1; 9 bases match TRBD1. The CDR3 runs to 16 residues. Germline assignment: CDR1 MNHEY and CDR2 SMNVEV (reference sequence). With 5 bases clipped from V and 4 bases from J, the junction kept 11 bases outside the gene matches. CDR3 region: CASSPRPPGQGTEAFF. In DNA, the CDR3 is TGTGCCAGCAGTCCTCGCCCCCCGGGACAGGGCACTGAAGCTTTCTTT.

This clonotype was seen repeatedly, ten times or more. The chain links TRBV7-2 to TRBJ1-1, with D uncertain. The CDR3 is 14 amino acids. Trimming removed 1 base at V and 11 bases at J, with 17 bases between. The germline V gene encodes CDR1 SGHTA and CDR2 FQGNSA. The CDR3 nucleotides are TGTGCCAGCAGCTTAGTTTGGTCCACGGTTGATGCTTTCTTT. Protein: CASSLVWSTVDAFF.

The rearrangement uses TRBV6-2 or TRBV6-3 and TRBJ2-7; TRBD2 matches 10 bases. Germline values: CDR1 MNHEY, CDR2 SVGEGT. This CDR3 spans 14 amino acids. The junction had 6 bases not matched to a gene; V was cut back by 8 bases and J by 2 bases. The CDR3 loop is CASSASGGTYEQYV. As DNA, the CDR3 is TGTGCCAGCTCGGCTAGCGGGGGAACCTACGAGCAGTACGTC.

This clonotype was detected a few times. The chain carries TRBV3-1 and TRBJ2-3, with 9 bases fitting TRBD2. This CDR3 has 15 residues. Trimming took 2 bases from V and 6 from J; bases not matched to a gene: 6. Per germline, CDR1 LGHDT and CDR2 YNNKEL (reference sequence). This CDR3 reads CASSQQAGGRDTQYF. The CDR3 DNA is TGTGCCAGCAGCCAACAAGCGGGAGGTCGTGATACGCAGTATTTT.

The chain uses TRBV28 and TRBJ2-5; D assignment may be TRBD1 or TRBD2 (5 bases each). Trimming left V 3 bases short and J 0 bases short, with 11 bases between. Germline V CDR1 and CDR2: MDHEN, SYDVKM. The CDR3 covers 15 residues. CDR3 in amino acids: CASSLRGANQETQYF. DNA of the CDR3: TGTGCCAGCAGTTTGAGAGGGGCGAACCAAGAGACCCAGTACTTC.

V is TRBV11-2 and J is TRBJ2-1; D remains unclear. This CDR3 is built from 12 residues. Per germline, CDR1 SGHAT and CDR2 FQNNGV. V was shortened by 5 bases and J by 9 bases, with 11 bases between the two germline ends. CDR3 protein: CASSRSWSEQFF. CDR3 bases: TGTGCCAGCAGCCGTAGCTGGAGTGAGCAGTTCTTC.